The entry below gives a single T cell receptor (beta chain) sequence along with its context. What it binds is not known. The data are from a study of shared clonotypes between healthy human individuals. Study-wide points: Approximately 5% of naive CD4 clonotypes were shared across four donors.

The repertoire was sequenced with immunoSEQ multiplex PCR; TCRdb's copy has only in-frame clones and lacks some. There are roughly 680,000 clones in the sample; 72% occur only once, and under 2% lies in the top ten. The germline V gene encodes CDR1 SNHLY and CDR2 FYNNEI. The CDR3 sequence is 16 residues long. V was pared by 6 bases and J by 0 bases, with 7 bases of the junction left unmatched. The rearrangement links TRBV2 to TRBJ2-4, with 8 bases matching TRBD1. This TCR derives from a woman under 40 in good health. The specimen sequenced was memory CD4+ T cells sorted from blood. This sample's subset: CD45RA-negative fraction. This CDR3 reads CASSADRGLAKNIQYF. The DNA of the CDR3 is TGTGCCAGCAGCGCTGACAGGGGCTTAGCCAAAAACATTCAGTACTTC.